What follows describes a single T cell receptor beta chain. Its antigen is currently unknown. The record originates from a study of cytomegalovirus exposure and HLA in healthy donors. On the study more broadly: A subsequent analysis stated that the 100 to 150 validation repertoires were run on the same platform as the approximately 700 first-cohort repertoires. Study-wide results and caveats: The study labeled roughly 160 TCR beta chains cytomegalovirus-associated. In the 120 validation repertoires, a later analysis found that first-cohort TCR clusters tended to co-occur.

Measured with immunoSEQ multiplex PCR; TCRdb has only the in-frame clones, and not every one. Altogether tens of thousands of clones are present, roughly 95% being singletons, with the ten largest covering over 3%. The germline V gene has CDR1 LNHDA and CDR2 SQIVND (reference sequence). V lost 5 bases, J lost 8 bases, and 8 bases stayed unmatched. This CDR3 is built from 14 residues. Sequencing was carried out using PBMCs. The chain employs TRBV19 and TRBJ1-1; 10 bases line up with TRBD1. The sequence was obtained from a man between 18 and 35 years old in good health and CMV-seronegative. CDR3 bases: TGTGCCAGTAGTCTCCCGGGACAGGGGTCGGAAGCTTTCTTT. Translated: CASSLPGQGSEAFF.